The 15 T cell receptor beta chains given below trace back to one sample, sequenced in a study of shared T cell receptors in the human thymus. Profiled with immunoSEQ multiplex PCR; TCRdb holds only in-frame clones, not every one. The sample lists about 380,000 clones, roughly 94% occurring once. The sample comprised thymocytes. The source is a human donor.

The rearrangement uses TRBV5-1 and TRBJ2-5, with D possibly being TRBD2 (5 bases). Trimming removed 2 bases at V and 0 bases at J, with 8 bases between. The germline CDR1 and CDR2 sequences are SGHRS and YFSETQ. This CDR3 region has 14 residues. The CDR3 loop is CASSFIGDQETQYF. CDR3 in DNA: TGCGCCAGCAGCTTTATCGGGGACCAAGAGACCCAGTACTTC.

This rearrangement joins TRBV28 to TRBJ1-6, with a weak D call TRBD1 (5 bases). The CDR3 is made up of 13 amino acids. Germline V gene sequence: CDR1 MDHEN, CDR2 SYDVKM. Trimming removed 11 bases from V and 6 bases from J, with 14 bases in between. CDR3 sequence (DNA): TGTGCCGGGGCGGGATTCGGTAATTCACCCCTCCACTTT. Its translation is CAGAGFGNSPLHF.

This clone was found once. The V gene is TRBV11-2, the J gene TRBJ2-7; D possibly corresponds to TRBD2 (5 bases). Trimming shortened V by 3 bases and J by 7 bases, and 28 bases separated the two germline ends. The V gene's germline CDR1 is SGHAT and CDR2 FQNNGV. The CDR3 contains 18 residues. The CDR3 protein is CASSFRRAARWRATEQYF. In DNA form, the CDR3 reads TGTGCCAGCAGCTTTCGTCGGGCCGCCCGGTGGCGGGCTACAGAGCAGTACTTC. Full variable domain (outside the CDR3, taken from reference TRBV11-2 and TRBJ2-7): EAGVAQSPRYKIIEKRQSVAFWCNPISGHATLYWYQQILGQGPKLLIQFQNNGVVDDSQLPKDRFSAERLKGVDSTLKIQPAKLEDSAVYLCASSFRRAARWRATEQYFGPGTRLTVT.

The chain couples TRBV28 to TRBJ1-4; D might be TRBD1 (6 bases). The V end was cut by 3 bases, the J end by 5 bases, with 13 bases between. CDR3 length equals 15 residues. The germline gives CDR1 MDHEN, CDR2 SYDVKM. CDR3 sequence reads: CASSFRAGVNEKLFF. For the CDR3, the DNA is TGTGCCAGCAGTTTCAGGGCAGGGGTCAATGAAAAACTGTTTTTT.

The chain employs TRBV4-3 and TRBJ1-5; D is possibly TRBD1 (5 bases). Trimming stripped 3 bases from V and 2 bases from J, with 11 bases between. Germline loops: CDR1 LGHNA, CDR2 YSLEER. The CDR3 length is 15 residues. The chain's CDR3 is CASSQGVSGNQPQHF. The CDR3 DNA follows: TGCGCCAGCAGCCAGGGGGTTTCGGGCAATCAGCCCCAGCATTTT.

The CDR3 spells CASSLSSPTDTQYF. CDR3 nucleotides: TGTGCCAGCAGTTTATCGAGCCCCACAGATACGCAGTATTTT. The chain recombines TRBV27 with TRBJ2-3; no clear D gene. This CDR3 contains 14 residues. Per the germline V gene, CDR1 is MNHEY and CDR2 is SMNVEV (reference sequence). With 0 bases removed from V and 2 bases from J, the gap between germline ends came to 6 bases.

Notes on this clone: An end of the junction does not agree with germline; a read error may underlie this. This CDR3 is also generated by other DNA sequences in the sample. The rearrangement links TRBV10-3 to TRBJ2-7; D not certain. Germline CDR1 is ENHRY and CDR2 is SYGVKD. The length of the CDR3 is 13 residues. The CDR3 coding sequence is TGCGCCATCAAGGGCAGTGGAACAGAAGAGCAGTACTTC. The encoded protein is CAIKGSGTEEQYF.

This chain joins TRBV5-8 and TRBJ1-4, with D unresolved. Per the germline V gene, CDR1 is SGHTS and CDR2 is YDEGEE. The CDR3 is 17 amino acids. V was cut by 0 bases and J by 5 bases, with 17 bases left in between. The CDR3 loop is CASSLEPLPGYNEKLFF. As DNA, the CDR3 is TGTGCCAGCAGCTTGGAACCGCTGCCCGGGTACAATGAAAAACTGTTTTTT.

The gene calls are TRBV2 and TRBJ2-7; 9 bases map to TRBD2. V lost 3 bases to trimming and J lost 5 bases; unmatched junction nucleotides: 14. This CDR3 comprises 17 residues. Germline assignment: CDR1 SNHLY and CDR2 FYNNEI. The CDR3 protein is CASSDGLGGRARDEQYF. DNA for the CDR3: TGTGCCAGCAGTGATGGACTAGGCGGGAGGGCCAGAGACGAGCAGTACTTC. The full variable domain, in which reference TRBV2 and TRBJ2-7 provide the parts outside the CDR3, is EPEVTQTPSHQVTQMGQEVILRCVPISNHLYFYWYRQILGQKVEFLVSFYNNEISEKSEIFDDQFSVERPDGSNFTLKIRSTKLEDSAMYFCASSDGLGGRARDEQYFGPGTRLTVT.

The gene calls are TRBV4-1 and TRBJ2-3, with 8 bases lining up with TRBD2. Germline trimming cut 6 bases from V and 5 bases from J; bases unmatched to any gene: 13. Germline CDR1 and CDR2: MGHRA and YSYEKL. The CDR3 is 16 amino acids. The CDR3 sequence: CASSNVLAVGGDTQYF. As DNA, the CDR3 is TGCGCCAGCAGTAACGTACTAGCGGTGGGGGGAGATACGCAGTATTTT.

This chain links TRBV6-6 with TRBJ2-7; D is tentatively TRBD1 or TRBD2 (6 bases each). The V gene's germline CDR1 is MNHNY and CDR2 SVGAGI (reference sequence). Trimming pared 6 bases from V and 6 bases from J, leaving 18 bases between. The CDR3 is made up of 14 amino acids. The CDR3 coding sequence is TGTGCCAGCAGCCCTGTGGGGGGCAAAGGCGAGCAGTACTTC. Encoded protein: CASSPVGGKGEQYF.

The table lists this clone with a count of one. This chain connects TRBV27 to TRBJ2-1; 7 bases match TRBD1. The CDR3 sequence is 15 residues long. Germline V CDR1 and CDR2: MNHEY, SMNVEV (reference sequence). With V trimmed by 4 bases and J by 2 bases, 5 bases remained unmatched. The CDR3 reads CASSYGTVAYNEQFF. The CDR3 nucleotides are TGTGCCAGCAGTTATGGGACAGTGGCCTACAATGAGCAGTTCTTC.

The chain couples TRBV19 to TRBJ1-5; D call uncertain. V was shortened by 4 bases and J by 6 bases, with 7 bases between the two germline ends. The CDR3 has 12 residues. Looked up from germline, CDR1 is LNHDA and CDR2 is SQIVND (reference sequence). CDR3 sequence (DNA): TGTGCCAGTAGTACCCTGGGTCAGCCCCAGCATTTT. Its translation: CASSTLGQPQHF.

The chain has TRBV15 and TRBJ2-7; D perhaps matches TRBD1 (6 bases). Germline CDR1 reads LNHNV; CDR2 reads YYDKDF (reference sequence). The CDR3 length is 14 residues. Trimming shortened V by 4 bases and J by 3 bases, and 13 bases separated the two germline ends. The CDR3 DNA is TGTGCCACCAGCAACAGGGACGGTAGCTACGAGCAGTACTTC. It yields the protein CATSNRDGSYEQYF.

This chain joins TRBV15 and TRBJ2-1, with D possibly called TRBD1 or TRBD2 (7 bases each). Trimming took off 1 base at V and 10 bases at J, with 17 bases between the two ends. Germline V gives CDR1 LNHNV, CDR2 YYDKDF (reference sequence). The CDR3 runs 15 residues. DNA for the CDR3: TGTGCCACCAGCAGAGTTGGACTAGGGGGCGGGGAGCAGTTCTTC. Translating it yields CATSRVGLGGGEQFF.